A single T cell receptor (beta chain) is shown here with its context. From RNA, the CDR3 regions of TCR beta chains were amplified and sequenced. Second-round multiplex PCR came after first-round RT-PCR with HTBI primers. A single record per CDR3 protein comes from TCRdb applying MiXCR to the multiplex PCR reads. The data hold 230,000 or so distinct CDR3 sequences, with around 45% observed a single time. These data belong to a study of Graves' ophthalmopathy and Graves' hyperthyroidism. The CDR3 covers 15 residues. Germline CDR1 reads ENHRY; CDR2 reads SYGVKD. V dropped 10 bases and J dropped 4 bases, with 23 bases sitting between them.

The source material was peripheral blood. The receptor was isolated from an adult man with Graves' ophthalmopathy. This sequence joins TRBV10-3 and TRBJ2-7; D not certain. The CDR3 DNA reads as TGTGCCAGCAGCAACCCTGGACCCACGATTTACGAGCAGTACTTC. As protein: CASSNPGPTIYEQYF.